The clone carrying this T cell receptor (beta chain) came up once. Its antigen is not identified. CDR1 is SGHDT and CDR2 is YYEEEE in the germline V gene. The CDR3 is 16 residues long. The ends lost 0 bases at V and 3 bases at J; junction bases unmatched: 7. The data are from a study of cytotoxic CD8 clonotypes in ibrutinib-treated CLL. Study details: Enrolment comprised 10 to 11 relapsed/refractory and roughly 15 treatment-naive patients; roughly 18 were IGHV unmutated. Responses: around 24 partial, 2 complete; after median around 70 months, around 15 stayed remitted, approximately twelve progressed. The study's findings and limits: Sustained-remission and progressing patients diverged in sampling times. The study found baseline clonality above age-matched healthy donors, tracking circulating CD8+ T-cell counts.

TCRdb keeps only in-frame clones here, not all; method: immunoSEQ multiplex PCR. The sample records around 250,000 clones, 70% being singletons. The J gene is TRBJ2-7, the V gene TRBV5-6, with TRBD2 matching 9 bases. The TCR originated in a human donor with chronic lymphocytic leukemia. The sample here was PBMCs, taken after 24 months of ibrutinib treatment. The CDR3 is CASSLALAGVSYEQYF. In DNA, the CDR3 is TGTGCCAGCAGCTTGGCACTAGCGGGCGTAAGCTACGAGCAGTACTTC.